The 21 T cell receptor beta chains below come from one sample, sequenced in a study of molecular identifiers for immune sequencing clone quantification. One entry per CDR3 protein results from TCRdb running MiXCR on the PCR reads. The sample shows around 460,000 distinct CDR3 sequences, 25% of them seen only once. The sample consisted of naive CD8+ T cells from blood, with Jurkat cell RNA spiked in. Documented subset: FACS-sorted CD8+CD4-CCR7+CD45RA+ naive T cells. The receptors were gathered from a human donor in good health. Some libraries in this study had Jurkat cell RNA spiked in.

This clonotype was counted a few times. The gene calls are TRBV4-1 and TRBJ1-1; 10 bases match TRBD1. V trimming: 3 bases; J trimming: 5 bases; junction bases outside the gene matches: 6. This CDR3 comprises 15 residues. The V gene's germline CDR1 is MGHRA and CDR2 YSYEKL. CDR3 DNA: TGCGCCAGCAGCCAGCCAGACAGGGGGCGTACTGAAGCTTTCTTT. This gives the protein CASSQPDRGRTEAFF.

This clonotype showed up just once. Since a much larger clone is just one base distant, this may be a read error. The CDR3 does not close with the conserved phenylalanine or tryptophan, likely indicating a read error. The chain is built from TRBV10-3 and TRBJ1-5; tentatively, D is TRBD1 (5 bases). The CDR3 sequence is 12 residues long. The V gene lost 8 bases and the J gene lost 8 bases, with 13 bases spanning the gap. Germline V gives CDR1 ENHRY, CDR2 SYGVKD. The CDR3 protein is CAIGGGLEPQHL. CDR3 nucleotide sequence: TGTGCCATCGGGGGGGGTCTGGAGCCCCAGCATTTA.

This clonotype was observed a handful of times. This rearrangement joins TRBV12-3 or TRBV12-4 to TRBJ1-2; TRBD1 is a possible D gene (5 bases). This CDR3 region has 14 residues. Trimming removed 3 bases at V and 4 bases at J, with 12 bases between. CDR3 sequence reads: CASSFGGLGYGYTF. The CDR3 DNA follows: TGTGCCAGCAGTTTTGGGGGGTTGGGCTATGGCTACACCTTC.

V gene TRBV10-3 combines with J gene TRBJ2-3, with TRBD2 matching 10 bases. Germline lookup yields CDR1 ENHRY and CDR2 SYGVKD. Unmatched junction bases numbered 9, after V lost 8 bases and J lost 4 bases. This CDR3 has 15 amino acids. The chain's CDR3 is CAIGTSESFADTQYF. Written as DNA, the CDR3 is TGTGCCATCGGGACTAGCGAATCGTTTGCAGATACGCAGTATTTT.

The chain carries TRBV9 and TRBJ2-2; tentative D call: TRBD2 (5 bases). Deletions cut 2 bases from V and 9 bases from J, with 23 bases between. The length of the CDR3 is 17 residues. Germline assignment: CDR1 SGDLS and CDR2 YYNGEE. This chain's CDR3 is CASSVSQASSNSRELFF. The CDR3 bases are TGTGCCAGCAGCGTTTCCCAGGCTAGCTCTAACTCCAGGGAGCTGTTTTTT. Looking up the rest from reference TRBV9 and TRBJ2-2 gives the full variable domain: DSGVTQTPKHLITATGQRVTLRCSPRSGDLSVYWYQQSLDQGLQFLIQYYNGEERAKGNILERFSAQQFPDLHSELNLSSLELGDSALYFCASSVSQASSNSRELFFGEGSRLTVL.

In this sample, this clonotype turned up a few times. This chain joins TRBV4-3 and TRBJ1-4; TRBD1 matches at 7 bases. The CDR3 contains 19 residues. Per germline, CDR1 LGHNA and CDR2 YSLEER. The V segment lost 0 bases and the J segment 3 bases; nucleotides outside the gene matches: 13. The CDR3 bases are TGCGCCAGCAGCCAAGACGCTAAGCCCCCCAGGGGGGCTAATGAAAAACTGTTTTTT. Encoded protein: CASSQDAKPPRGANEKLFF.

The sample holds many counts of this clonotype. This sequence joins TRBV4-2 and TRBJ2-2, with 8 positions matching TRBD2. V shed 2 bases and J 4 bases; nucleotides not matched to a gene: 9. Germline-derived CDR1 and CDR2 are LGHNA and YNFKEQ. The CDR3 consists of 17 residues. The CDR3 is CASSQHRAGASTGELFF. DNA for the CDR3: TGTGCCAGCAGCCAACACCGAGCGGGAGCGAGCACCGGGGAGCTGTTTTTT.

The rearrangement uses TRBV2 and TRBJ2-7; 9 nucleotides line up with TRBD2. Germline CDR1 and CDR2: SNHLY and FYNNEI. The CDR3 runs to 14 residues. The J segment lost 6 bases and the V segment lost 8 bases, leaving 11 bases of the junction unmatched. CDR3 amino acids: CASQRAGGPVEQYF. CDR3 sequence (DNA): TGTGCCAGCCAACGGGCGGGAGGGCCCGTCGAGCAGTACTTC.

Comment on this clonotype: A read error may explain this, as a much larger clone is one base away. The chain couples TRBV7-6 to TRBJ2-3; 7 nucleotides agree with TRBD1. Looked up from germline, CDR1 is SGHVS and CDR2 is FNYEAQ. The CDR3 consists of 17 residues. V shed 2 bases, J shed 4 bases, and the junction held 12 bases outside the gene matches. The CDR3 nucleotides are TGTGCCAGCAGCTTATCCTATCCGGGACAGTTCGCAGATACGCAGTATTTT. This sequence encodes CASSLSYPGQFADTQYF.

This clonotype was seen a single time. This may arise from a read error, as a much more abundant clone is one base away. In this CDR3 the conserved last residue, phenylalanine or tryptophan, is missing, so a read error is likely. The chain is built from TRBV9 and TRBJ1-1; 7 bases line up with TRBD1. V lost 4 bases to trimming and J lost 10 bases; unmatched junction nucleotides: 7. CDR3 length: 12 amino acids. The V gene's germline CDR1 is SGDLS and CDR2 YYNGEE. CDR3 coding DNA: TGTGCCAGCAGCCCAGGGGGGTACGGAGCTTTCATT. This encodes CASSPGGYGAFI.

This clonotype has more than one count but fewer than ten. V gene TRBV6-5 combines with J gene TRBJ2-1; 8 bases are a match to TRBD2. The germline CDR1 and CDR2 sequences are MNHEY and SVGAGI. Trimming took 6 bases from V and 5 from J; bases not matched to a gene: 18. The CDR3 contains 18 residues. The CDR3 DNA reads TGTGCCAGCAGCCCTACCTTTCCCGGGAGGGCCCCCGACAATGAGCAGTTCTTC. It specifies CASSPTFPGRAPDNEQFF.

The chain uses TRBV20-1 and TRBJ1-1; 9 bases map to TRBD1. In germline, CDR1 is DFQATT, CDR2 SNEGSKA (reference sequence). V lost 2 bases and J lost 6; bases outside the gene matches: 19. The CDR3 has 18 amino acids. This CDR3 is CSARPTGGAGPGLSEAFF. The CDR3 region has the DNA TGCAGTGCTAGACCTACAGGGGGCGCAGGGCCAGGTTTATCTGAAGCTTTCTTT.

This clonotype was detected many times. CDR3 amino acids: CASSYGQGGGDTQYF. The DNA for the CDR3 is TGTGCCAGCAGCTATGGACAGGGGGGCGGAGATACGCAGTATTTT. V and J are TRBV11-2 and TRBJ2-3, with TRBD1 matching 10 bases. The CDR3 loop spans 15 amino acids. V lost 4 bases and J lost 5; bases outside the gene matches: 6. Germline-derived CDR1 and CDR2 are SGHAT and FQNNGV.

With regard to this clonotype: This may arise from a read error, as a much more abundant clone is one base away. V and J are TRBV7-2 and TRBJ2-7; D unresolved. The CDR3 is 12 residues long. Germline loops: CDR1 SGHTA, CDR2 FQGNSA. The CDR3 protein is CASSSPRYEQHF. The CDR3 DNA reads TGTGCCAGCAGCTCCCCAAGGTACGAGCAGCACTTC.

This clonotype was observed a handful of times. The chain is built from TRBV27 and TRBJ2-5; D might be TRBD1 (5 bases). V was pared by 0 bases and J by 5 bases, with 16 bases between. Germline values: CDR1 MNHEY, CDR2 SMNVEV (reference sequence). The CDR3 consists of 16 residues. Written as DNA, the CDR3 is TGTGCCAGCAGTTTATCGATGTACAGGTCGAGGGAGACCCAGTACTTC. It yields the protein CASSLSMYRSRETQYF.

The chain is built from TRBV4-3 and TRBJ2-7; no clear D. CDR3 length: 15 residues. The V end lost 6 bases, the J end lost 0 bases, and 15 bases lay between the germline ends. Germline CDR1 reads LGHNA; CDR2 reads YSLEER. The CDR3 here is CASSPTRSNSYEQYF. In nucleotides, the CDR3 is TGCGCCAGCAGTCCGACACGGTCGAACTCCTACGAGCAGTACTTC.

This clonotype has more than one count but fewer than ten. V gene TRBV27 combines with J gene TRBJ2-7; D is possibly TRBD1 (6 bases). Germline V gives CDR1 MNHEY, CDR2 SMNVEV (reference sequence). The germline V and J ends were trimmed by 5 bases and 0 bases, with 14 bases remaining between them. This CDR3 spans 15 amino acids. The chain's CDR3 is CASSPTTDSSYEQYF. DNA of the CDR3: TGTGCCAGCAGTCCGACGACGGACAGCTCCTACGAGCAGTACTTC.

This clonotype was detected only a few times. This chain joins TRBV5-1 and TRBJ2-3; 9 nucleotides align to TRBD2. Germline assignment: CDR1 SGHRS and CDR2 YFSETQ. The CDR3 is 19 residues long. V shed 0 bases, J shed 3 bases, and the junction held 14 bases outside the gene matches. The CDR3 coding sequence is TGCGCCAGCAGCTTGGAGAGACAGCTAGTAGCGGGAGTAACAGATACGCAGTATTTT. Its translation is CASSLERQLVAGVTDTQYF. Using reference TRBV5-1 and TRBJ2-3 for the parts outside the CDR3, the full variable domain is KAGVTQTPRYLIKTRGQQVTLSCSPISGHRSVSWYQQTPGQGLQFLFEYFSETQRNKGNFPGRFSGRQFSNSRSEMNVSTLELGDSALYLCASSLERQLVAGVTDTQYFGPGTRLTVL.

V usage is TRBV4-3 and J usage is TRBJ2-6; D is undetermined. CDR3 length: 21 residues. V lost 0 bases, J lost 4 bases, and 25 bases lay in between. The V gene's germline CDR1 is LGHNA and CDR2 YSLEER. The CDR3 sequence is CASSQDRSEPVLLLGANVLTF. The CDR3 DNA sequence: TGCGCCAGCAGCCAAGATAGGTCCGAACCGGTACTTCTTTTAGGGGCCAACGTCCTGACTTTC.

V and J are TRBV4-1 and TRBJ2-1; 8 bases fit TRBD2. Germline trimming cut 0 bases from V and 5 bases from J; bases unmatched to any gene: 9. The V gene's germline CDR1 is MGHRA and CDR2 YSYEKL. CDR3 length: 17 amino acids. CDR3 sequence reads: CASSQEVREGRDNEQFF. The DNA of the CDR3 is TGCGCCAGCAGCCAAGAGGTCCGGGAGGGCCGGGACAATGAGCAGTTCTTC.

V usage is TRBV5-4 and J usage is TRBJ2-7, with a tentative D call TRBD2 (5 bases). This CDR3 is built from 16 residues. Trimming took off 3 bases at V and 0 bases at J, with 16 bases between the two ends. Germline V gives CDR1 SGHNT, CDR2 YYREEE (reference sequence). The CDR3 nucleotides read TGTGCCAGCAGCTCGGACTGGCTTTCGCCCTCCTACGAGCAGTACTTC. Amino acids: CASSSDWLSPSYEQYF.